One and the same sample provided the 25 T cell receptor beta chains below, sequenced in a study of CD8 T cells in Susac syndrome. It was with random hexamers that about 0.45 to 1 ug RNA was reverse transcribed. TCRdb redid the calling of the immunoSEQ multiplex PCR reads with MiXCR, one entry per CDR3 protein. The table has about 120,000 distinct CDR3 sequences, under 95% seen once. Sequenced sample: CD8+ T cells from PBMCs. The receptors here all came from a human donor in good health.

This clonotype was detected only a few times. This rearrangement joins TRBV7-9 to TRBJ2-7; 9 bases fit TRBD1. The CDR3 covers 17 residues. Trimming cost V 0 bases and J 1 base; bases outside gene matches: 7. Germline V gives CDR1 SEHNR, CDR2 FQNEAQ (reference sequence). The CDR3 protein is CASSLASPGTGSYEQYF. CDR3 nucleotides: TGTGCCAGCAGCTTAGCGTCACCCGGGACAGGGTCCTACGAGCAGTACTTC.

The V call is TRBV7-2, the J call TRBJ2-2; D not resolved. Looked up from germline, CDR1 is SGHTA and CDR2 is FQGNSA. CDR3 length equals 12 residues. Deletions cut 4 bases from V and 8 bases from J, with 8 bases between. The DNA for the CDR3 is TGTGCCAGCAGCTCCGATTGGGGGGAGCTGTTTTTT. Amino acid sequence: CASSSDWGELFF.

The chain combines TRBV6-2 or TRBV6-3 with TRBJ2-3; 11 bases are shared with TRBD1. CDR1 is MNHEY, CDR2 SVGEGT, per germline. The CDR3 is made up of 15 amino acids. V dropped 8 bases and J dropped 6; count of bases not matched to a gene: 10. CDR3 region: CASLDRGRRADTQYF. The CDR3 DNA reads TGTGCCAGCTTGGACAGGGGGCGCAGGGCGGATACGCAGTATTTT.

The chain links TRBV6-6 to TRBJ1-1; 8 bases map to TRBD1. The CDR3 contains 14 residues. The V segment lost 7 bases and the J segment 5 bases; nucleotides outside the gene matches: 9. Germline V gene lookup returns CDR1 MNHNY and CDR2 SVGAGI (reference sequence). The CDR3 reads CASTPTGGSTEAFF. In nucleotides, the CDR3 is TGTGCCAGCACCCCTACAGGGGGGTCGACTGAAGCTTTCTTT.

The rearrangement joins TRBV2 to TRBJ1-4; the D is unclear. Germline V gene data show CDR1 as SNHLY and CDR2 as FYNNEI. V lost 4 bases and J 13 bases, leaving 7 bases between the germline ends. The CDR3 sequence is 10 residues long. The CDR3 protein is CASSVEVLFF. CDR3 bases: TGTGCCAGCAGTGTAGAGGTACTGTTTTTT.

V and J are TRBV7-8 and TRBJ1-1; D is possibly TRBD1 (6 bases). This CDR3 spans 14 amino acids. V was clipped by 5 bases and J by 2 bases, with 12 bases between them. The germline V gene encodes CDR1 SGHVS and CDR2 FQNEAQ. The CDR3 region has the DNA TGTGCCAGCAGCCCGGAGGGGGGAAACACTGAAGCTTTCTTT. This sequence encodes CASSPEGGNTEAFF.

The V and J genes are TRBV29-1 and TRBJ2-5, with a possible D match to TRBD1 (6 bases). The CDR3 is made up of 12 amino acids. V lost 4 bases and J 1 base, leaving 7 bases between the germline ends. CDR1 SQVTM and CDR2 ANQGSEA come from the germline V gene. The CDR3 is CSVGTAQETQYF. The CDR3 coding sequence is TGCAGCGTTGGGACAGCCCAAGAGACCCAGTACTTC.

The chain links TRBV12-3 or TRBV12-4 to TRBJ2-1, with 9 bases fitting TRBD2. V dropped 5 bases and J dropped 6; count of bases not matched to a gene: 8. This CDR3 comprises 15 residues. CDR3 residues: CASSPRGGGSNEQFF. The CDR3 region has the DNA TGTGCCAGCAGTCCGCGGGGGGGCGGAAGCAATGAGCAGTTCTTC.

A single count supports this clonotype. The CDR3 nucleotides read TGTGCCAGTAGTCTACGCGAGACAGCCGAGCCTGAAGCTTTCTTT. Its protein is CASSLRETAEPEAFF. The chain joins TRBV19 to TRBJ1-1; possible D gene TRBD1, 5 bases. Trimming shortened V by 5 bases and J by 6 bases, and 19 bases separated the two germline ends. Germline V gene data show CDR1 as LNHDA and CDR2 as SQIVND (reference sequence). This CDR3 has 15 amino acids.

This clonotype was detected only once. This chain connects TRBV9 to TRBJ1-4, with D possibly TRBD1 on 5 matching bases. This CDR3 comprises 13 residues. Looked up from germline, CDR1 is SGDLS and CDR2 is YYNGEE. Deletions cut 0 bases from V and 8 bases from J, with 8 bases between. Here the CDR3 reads CASSVAPGEKLFF. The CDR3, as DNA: TGTGCCAGCAGCGTAGCCCCAGGGGAAAAACTGTTTTTT.

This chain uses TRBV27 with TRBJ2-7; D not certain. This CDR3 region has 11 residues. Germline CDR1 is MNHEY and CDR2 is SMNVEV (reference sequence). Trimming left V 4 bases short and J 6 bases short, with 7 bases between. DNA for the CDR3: TGTGCCAGCAGTTCCCACACCGAGCAGTACTTC. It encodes CASSSHTEQYF.

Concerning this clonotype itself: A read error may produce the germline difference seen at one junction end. CDR3 protein: CASSRDTTMAQCF. The CDR3 region has the DNA TGTGCCAGCAGCAGGGACACCACGATGGCCCAGTGCTTC. V gene TRBV6-2 or TRBV6-3 combines with J gene TRBJ2-5, with D tentatively TRBD1 (6 bases). Germline V gives CDR1 MNHEY, CDR2 SVGEGT. The CDR3 totals 13 residues.

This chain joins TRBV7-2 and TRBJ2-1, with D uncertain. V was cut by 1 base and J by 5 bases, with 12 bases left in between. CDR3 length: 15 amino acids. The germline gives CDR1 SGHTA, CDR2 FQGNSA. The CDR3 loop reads CASSLGVAANNEQFF. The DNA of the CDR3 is TGTGCCAGCAGCTTAGGAGTAGCAGCGAACAATGAGCAGTTCTTC.

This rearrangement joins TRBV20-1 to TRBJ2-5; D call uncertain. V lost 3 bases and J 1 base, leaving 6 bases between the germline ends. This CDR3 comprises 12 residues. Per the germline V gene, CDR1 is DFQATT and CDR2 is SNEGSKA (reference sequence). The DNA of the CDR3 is TGCAGTGCTAGGGCTAGCCAAGAGACCCAGTACTTC. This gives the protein CSARASQETQYF.

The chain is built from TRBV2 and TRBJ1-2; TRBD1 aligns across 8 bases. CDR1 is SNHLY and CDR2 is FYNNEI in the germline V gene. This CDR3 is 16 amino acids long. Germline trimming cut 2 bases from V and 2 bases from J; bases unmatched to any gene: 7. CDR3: CASSEFKRQGNYGYTF. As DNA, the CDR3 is TGTGCCAGCAGTGAATTCAAGCGACAGGGGAACTATGGCTACACCTTC.

CDR3 nucleotides: TGTGCCAGCAGTTACGGGAGGGGTGAGCAGTTCTTC. Amino acid sequence: CASSYGRGEQFF. The chain employs TRBV6-2 or TRBV6-3 and TRBJ2-1; 7 bases fit TRBD2. The V segment lost 2 bases and the J segment 9 bases; nucleotides outside the gene matches: 1. Germline CDR1 MNHEY, CDR2 SVGEGT. The CDR3 totals 12 residues.

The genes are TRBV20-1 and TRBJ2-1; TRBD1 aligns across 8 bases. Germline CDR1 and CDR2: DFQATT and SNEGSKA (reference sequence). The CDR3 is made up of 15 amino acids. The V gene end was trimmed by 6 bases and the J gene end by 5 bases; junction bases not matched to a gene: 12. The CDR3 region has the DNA TGCAGTGCCGTTTCCCAGGGGGCGCTGGACAATGAGCAGTTCTTC. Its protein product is CSAVSQGALDNEQFF.

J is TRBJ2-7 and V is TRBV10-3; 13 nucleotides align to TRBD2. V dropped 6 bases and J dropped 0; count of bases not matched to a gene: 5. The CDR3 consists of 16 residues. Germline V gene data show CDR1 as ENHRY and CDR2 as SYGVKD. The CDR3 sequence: CAISAGTSGISYEQYF. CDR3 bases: TGTGCCATCAGCGCCGGGACTAGCGGGATCTCCTACGAGCAGTACTTC.

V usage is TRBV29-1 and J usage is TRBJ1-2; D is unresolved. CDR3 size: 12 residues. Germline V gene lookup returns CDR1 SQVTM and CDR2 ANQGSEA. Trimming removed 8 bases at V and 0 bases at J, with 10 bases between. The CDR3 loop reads CSFRTANYGYTF. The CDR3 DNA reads TGCAGCTTCCGGACCGCTAACTATGGCTACACCTTC.

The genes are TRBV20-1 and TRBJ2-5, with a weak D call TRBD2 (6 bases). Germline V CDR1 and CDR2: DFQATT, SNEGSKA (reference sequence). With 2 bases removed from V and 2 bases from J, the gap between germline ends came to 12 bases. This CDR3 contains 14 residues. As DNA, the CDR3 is TGCAGTGCTAGATTGGGGGGACGTCAAGAGACCCAGTACTTC. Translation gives CSARLGGRQETQYF.

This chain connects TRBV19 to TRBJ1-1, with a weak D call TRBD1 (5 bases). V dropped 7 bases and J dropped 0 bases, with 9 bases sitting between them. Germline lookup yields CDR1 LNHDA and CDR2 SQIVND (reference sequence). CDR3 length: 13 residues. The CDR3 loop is CASKGRLNTEAFF. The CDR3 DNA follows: TGTGCCAGTAAGGGACGGTTGAACACTGAAGCTTTCTTT.

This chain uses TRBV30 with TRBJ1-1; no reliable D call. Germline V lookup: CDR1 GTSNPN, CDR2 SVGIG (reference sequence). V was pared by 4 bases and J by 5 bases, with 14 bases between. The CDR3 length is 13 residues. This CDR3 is CAWNTGWRTEAFF. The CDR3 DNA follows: TGTGCCTGGAATACGGGATGGAGAACTGAAGCTTTCTTT.

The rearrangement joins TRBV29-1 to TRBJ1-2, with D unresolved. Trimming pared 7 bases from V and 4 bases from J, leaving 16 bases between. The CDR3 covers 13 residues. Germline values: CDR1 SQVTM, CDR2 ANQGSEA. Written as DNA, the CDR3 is TGCAGCGCAAGCCAGCCAAAAGGCTATGGCTACACCTTC. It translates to CSASQPKGYGYTF.

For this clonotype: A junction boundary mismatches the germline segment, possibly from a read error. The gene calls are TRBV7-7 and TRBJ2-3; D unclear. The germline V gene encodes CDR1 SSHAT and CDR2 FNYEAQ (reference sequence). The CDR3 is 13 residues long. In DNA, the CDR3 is TGTGCTAGCAGCTTTGGGTCGGCAGATACGCAGTATTTT. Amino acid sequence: CASSFGSADTQYF.

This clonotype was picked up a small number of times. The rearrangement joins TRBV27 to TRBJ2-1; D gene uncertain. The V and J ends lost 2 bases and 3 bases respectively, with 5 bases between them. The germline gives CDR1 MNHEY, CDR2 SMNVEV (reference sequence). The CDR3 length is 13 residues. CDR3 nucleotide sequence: TGTGCCAGCAGTTTAAACAGCTACAATGAGCAGTTCTTC. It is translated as CASSLNSYNEQFF.